This T cell receptor beta chain was sequenced for a study of immune evolution from preneoplasia to lung adenocarcinoma. Study-wide results and limits: Top clone frequencies peaked in normal lung, apparently declining through invasive adenocarcinoma.

Turning to this clone: As yet, its antigen is unknown.

J lost 3 bases, V lost 4 bases, and 1 base had no gene match. The CDR3 extends over 13 amino acids. Germline values: CDR1 LNHDA, CDR2 SQIVND (reference sequence). Generated by immunoSEQ multiplex PCR, the TCRdb table keeps only in-frame clones and is missing some. The table shows about 41,000 clones, with roughly four fifths occurring only once. The sequence was obtained from a person between 55 and 69 years old with lung adenocarcinoma. What was sequenced was FFPE invasive lung adenocarcinoma tissue. This sequence joins TRBV19 and TRBJ1-1, with TRBD1 matching 8 bases. In DNA form, the CDR3 reads TGTGCCAGTAGTAGGACAGGGCACACTGAAGCTTTCTTT. It is translated as CASSRTGHTEAFF.